This T cell receptor beta chain was sequenced in a study of T-cell reconstitution after alpha-beta-depleted transplantation in children. The CDR3 consists of 14 residues. V was clipped by 5 bases and J by 5 bases, with 18 bases between them. CDR1 and CDR2 (germline): SQVTM, ANQGSEA. Using unique molecular identifiers, the investigators prepared the TCRbeta library. TCRdb processed the PCR reads anew with MiXCR; each CDR3 protein has one entry. The table shows about 610,000 distinct CDR3 sequences, with roughly a tenth occurring only once. This chain links TRBV29-1 with TRBJ1-2, with a weak D call TRBD1 (6 bases). The receptor's source is a human donor who donated a stem cell graft to a child with acute myeloid leukemia. The sample in question was PBMCs from the stem cell graft donor, obtained from the stem cell graft. CDR3 protein: CSVRAGQGIYGYTF. In nucleotides, the CDR3 is TGCAGCGTTCGAGCAGGCCAGGGGATTTATGGCTACACCTTC.